A single sample gave rise to the 20 T cell receptor beta chains below, sequenced in a study of graft-versus-host responses after intestinal transplantation. For these TCRs, the target antigens are not known. Here immunoSEQ multiplex PCR was the method, and the copy in TCRdb shows in-frame clones only, minus some. The table has tens of thousands of clones, around 90% seen once; the top ten hold 0.11%. The input for sequencing was unstimulated CD4+ T cells sorted from spleen or lymph node cells, taken before intestinal transplant. The receptor source for this set is a human donor who received an intestinal transplant.

CDR3 sequence (DNA): TGTGCCAGCAGTTCCCCCCGAGGGCGCTCCTACGAGCAGTACTTC. Protein product: CASSSPRGRSYEQYF. The chain is built from TRBV6-5 and TRBJ2-7; D possibly corresponds to TRBD2 (5 bases). Germline CDR1 reads MNHEY; CDR2 reads SVGAGI. The CDR3 contains 15 residues. Trimming shortened V by 4 bases and J by 0 bases, and 13 bases separated the two germline ends.

V and J are TRBV7-8 and TRBJ1-2; D may be TRBD1 (5 bases). The CDR3 contains 12 residues. With 3 bases removed from V and 7 bases from J, the gap between germline ends came to 9 bases. CDR1 is SGHVS and CDR2 is FQNEAQ in the germline V gene. CDR3 residues: CASSFSGVGYTF. The CDR3 DNA is TGTGCCAGCAGCTTCTCGGGGGTTGGCTACACCTTC.

This chain joins TRBV2 and TRBJ2-1; 7 bases are a match to TRBD1. With 0 bases clipped from V and 3 bases from J, the junction kept 5 bases outside the gene matches. The CDR3 is made up of 16 amino acids. Germline values: CDR1 SNHLY, CDR2 FYNNEI. In DNA, the CDR3 is TGTGCCAGCAGTGAAGCCGGACAGGTGGTCTACAATGAGCAGTTCTTC. Amino acids: CASSEAGQVVYNEQFF.

The chain links TRBV9 to TRBJ1-1, with 10 nucleotides matching TRBD1. The CDR3 has 16 amino acids. Trimming at V came to 4 bases and at J to 4 bases, leaving 10 bases not matched to a gene. CDR1 is SGDLS, CDR2 YYNGEE, per germline. The CDR3 here is CASSPPTGGAVTEAFF. CDR3 DNA sequence: TGTGCCAGCAGCCCCCCGACAGGGGGCGCCGTCACTGAAGCTTTCTTT.

This clone has only one observation. The rearrangement links TRBV27 to TRBJ2-7, with TRBD2 matching over 7 bases. This CDR3 has 13 residues. Germline CDR1 MNHEY, CDR2 SMNVEV (reference sequence). The junction had 8 bases not matched to a gene; V was cut back by 6 bases and J by 6 bases. The DNA for the CDR3 is TGTGCCAGCAGGGGGACTACCCCGGGCGAGCAGTACTTC. It is translated as CASRGTTPGEQYF.

The CDR3 sequence is CASGPGGAYGYTF. The CDR3 coding sequence is TGTGCCAGCGGCCCAGGGGGTGCCTATGGCTACACCTTC. This sequence joins TRBV6-5 and TRBJ1-2, with 7 nucleotides matching TRBD1. The CDR3 has 13 residues. Germline trimming cut 8 bases from V and 4 bases from J; bases unmatched to any gene: 7. The germline V gene encodes CDR1 MNHEY and CDR2 SVGAGI.

This clone was detected a few times. The chain combines TRBV11-2 with TRBJ1-2, with a tentative D call TRBD1 (6 bases). CDR3 length: 14 amino acids. V lost 1 base and J lost 5, with 11 bases in between. CDR1 is SGHAT, CDR2 FQNNGV, per germline. Here the CDR3 reads CASSLGGGRYGYTF. The CDR3 bases are TGTGCCAGCAGCTTAGGCGGGGGGCGGTATGGCTACACCTTC.

Here the CDR3 reads CASSPRPGLAGSGQYF. The CDR3 coding sequence is TGTGCCAGCAGTCCCAGGCCGGGACTAGCGGGTAGCGGGCAGTACTTC. The rearrangement joins TRBV27 to TRBJ2-7, with TRBD2 matching over 12 bases. The V segment lost 5 bases and the J segment 9 bases; nucleotides outside the gene matches: 14. This CDR3 region has 16 residues. Germline CDR1 is MNHEY and CDR2 is SMNVEV (reference sequence).

The V call is TRBV5-1, the J call TRBJ2-4; the match to TRBD2 covers 7 bases. CDR1 and CDR2 from the germline V gene are SGHRS and YFSETQ. The CDR3 sequence is 15 residues long. Germline trimming cut 3 bases from V and 0 bases from J; bases unmatched to any gene: 3. Here the CDR3 DNA reads TGCGCCAGCAGCTGGGGCGGGGGAGCCAAAAACATTCAGTACTTC. It yields the protein CASSWGGGAKNIQYF.

This sequence joins TRBV5-5 and TRBJ1-5; 11 bases agree with TRBD1. With V trimmed by 2 bases and J by 6 bases, 4 bases remained unmatched. This CDR3 region has 15 residues. The germline V gene encodes CDR1 SGHKS and CDR2 YYEKEE (reference sequence). In DNA, the CDR3 is TGTGCCAGCAGCTTTTGGGACAGGGGGTTTCAGCCCCAGCATTTT. The encoded protein is CASSFWDRGFQPQHF.

This sequence joins TRBV5-1 and TRBJ1-5, with D tentatively TRBD1 (6 bases). Germline-derived CDR1 and CDR2 are SGHRS and YFSETQ. The CDR3 is 13 residues long. Trimming removed 4 bases at V and 4 bases at J, with 9 bases between. This CDR3 reads CASSPGTNQPQHF. The CDR3 coding sequence is TGCGCCAGCAGCCCCGGGACAAATCAGCCCCAGCATTTT.

The genes are TRBV2 and TRBJ2-5; 7 nucleotides match TRBD2. The CDR3 totals 12 residues. In germline, CDR1 is SNHLY, CDR2 FYNNEI. J was trimmed by 2 bases and V by 11 bases; bases with no gene match: 5. The CDR3 DNA reads as TGTGCCCTAGCGGATCGACAAGAGACCCAGTACTTC. Translated: CALADRQETQYF.

V is TRBV4-1 and J is TRBJ1-2, with D unresolved. In germline, CDR1 is MGHRA, CDR2 YSYEKL. The CDR3 extends over 16 amino acids. V was pared by 4 bases and J by 3 bases, with 18 bases between. The CDR3 loop reads CASSRGDRDQYYGYTF. The CDR3 DNA follows: TGCGCCAGCAGCCGGGGAGACCGAGACCAATACTATGGCTACACCTTC.

The chain couples TRBV20-1 to TRBJ2-5, with a possible D match to TRBD2 (5 bases). Trimming pared 6 bases from V and 3 bases from J, leaving 8 bases between. The germline V gene encodes CDR1 DFQATT and CDR2 SNEGSKA (reference sequence). The CDR3 extends over 11 amino acids. The CDR3 reads CSAGSEETQYF. CDR3 sequence (DNA): TGCAGTGCGGGGAGCGAAGAGACCCAGTACTTC.

This chain joins TRBV25-1 and TRBJ1-4; possible D gene TRBD1, 6 bases. Germline-derived CDR1 and CDR2 are MGHDK and SYGVNS. V lost 4 bases and J lost 5, with 11 bases in between. The CDR3 contains 14 residues. The DNA for the CDR3 is TGTGCCAGCAGTGCACAGGGCCCCAATGAAAAACTGTTTTTT. Protein: CASSAQGPNEKLFF.

The chain has TRBV5-6 and TRBJ2-3, with D possibly TRBD2 on 5 matching bases. The CDR3 covers 13 residues. V gave up 4 bases and J gave up 8 bases, with 14 bases separating them. Germline lookup yields CDR1 SGHDT and CDR2 YYEEEE. The CDR3 reads CASSQEGGTTQYF. CDR3 DNA sequence: TGTGCCAGCAGCCAAGAGGGCGGAACTACGCAGTATTTT.

This chain connects TRBV18 to TRBJ2-7; tentatively, D is TRBD2 (5 bases). The V and J ends lost 6 bases and 6 bases respectively, with 15 bases between them. The CDR3 is 13 amino acids. Germline loops: CDR1 KGHSH, CDR2 LQKENI. CDR3 sequence reads: CASSPTQEGEQYF. CDR3 bases: TGTGCCAGCTCCCCAACCCAAGAGGGCGAGCAGTACTTC.

The V and J genes are TRBV9 and TRBJ2-6; D remains ambiguous. V lost 4 bases to trimming and J lost 0 bases, with 5 bases between them. Germline V CDR1 and CDR2: SGDLS, YYNGEE. This CDR3 has 14 amino acids. CDR3 protein: CASSSRSGANVLTF. In DNA, the CDR3 is TGTGCCAGCAGCTCCCGCTCTGGGGCCAACGTCCTGACTTTC.

The chain links TRBV6-5 to TRBJ2-5; a weak D match, TRBD2 (6 bases). Trimming shortened V by 2 bases and J by 2 bases, and 6 bases separated the two germline ends. Germline loops: CDR1 MNHEY, CDR2 SVGAGI. The CDR3 runs to 13 residues. The CDR3 bases are TGTGCCAGCAGTTACGGGACTCAAGAGACCCAGTACTTC. This translates into CASSYGTQETQYF.

The J gene is TRBJ2-7, the V gene TRBV7-9; 7 nucleotides line up with TRBD1. This CDR3 region has 17 residues. With 2 bases clipped from V and 2 bases from J, the junction kept 12 bases outside the gene matches. The V gene's germline CDR1 is SEHNR and CDR2 FQNEAQ (reference sequence). Here the CDR3 DNA reads TGTGCCAGCAGCTTACAGACGGGAACAGGGGCCCCCTACGAGCAGTACTTC. Translating it yields CASSLQTGTGAPYEQYF.